One and the same sample provided the 14 T cell receptor beta chains below, sequenced in a study of blood T cell repertoires in COVID-19. TCRdb keeps only in-frame clones here, not all; method: immunoSEQ multiplex PCR. The data contain over 85,000 clones, approximately 84% of them singletons. Sequencing was carried out using peripheral blood. These receptors were obtained from a middle-aged man with active or convalescent COVID-19.

This clone was counted a single time. The chain is built from TRBV3-1 (or the pseudogene TRBV3-2) and TRBJ1-4; TRBD1 might be the D (5 bases). From germline, CDR1 is LGHDT and CDR2 YNNKEL (reference sequence). The CDR3 extends over 16 amino acids. Trimming pared 0 bases from V and 5 bases from J, leaving 13 bases between. CDR3 DNA sequence: TGTGCCAGCAGCCAAGATTTAAGGGGCCAGAATGAAAAACTGTTTTTT. Translation gives CASSQDLRGQNEKLFF.

The chain has TRBV6-5 and TRBJ2-3; D uncertain. Deletions cut 4 bases from V and 6 bases from J, with 5 bases between. This CDR3 spans 11 amino acids. In germline, CDR1 is MNHEY, CDR2 SVGAGI. The CDR3 DNA reads as TGTGCCAGCAGTTCTCCGGATACGCAGTATTTT. As protein: CASSSPDTQYF.

V gene TRBV7-2 combines with J gene TRBJ1-2; 8 nucleotides agree with TRBD1. CDR3 length equals 16 residues. Germline V gene sequence: CDR1 SGHTA, CDR2 FQGNSA. J was trimmed by 1 base and V by 2 bases; bases with no gene match: 6. The chain's CDR3 is CASSLPGQGGNYGYTF. The CDR3 DNA is TGTGCCAGCAGCTTACCCGGACAGGGCGGTAACTATGGCTACACCTTC.

The rearrangement joins TRBV6-8 to TRBJ2-1, with D tentatively TRBD1 (6 bases). CDR1 and CDR2 from the germline V gene are MNHGY and SAAAGT. The CDR3 consists of 16 residues. CDR3 protein: CGLGRRGFSTYNEQFF. For the CDR3, the DNA is TGTGGCTTAGGGAGAAGGGGGTTTTCGACATACAATGAGCAGTTCTTC.

The V and J genes are TRBV7-9 and TRBJ1-1, with TRBD1 matching over 8 bases. The junction had 3 bases not matched to a gene; V was cut back by 5 bases and J by 4 bases. CDR1 is SEHNR, CDR2 FQNEAQ, per germline (reference sequence). The CDR3 is made up of 13 amino acids. This chain's CDR3 is CASSPGQGTEAFF. Written as DNA, the CDR3 is TGTGCCAGCAGCCCAGGACAGGGCACTGAAGCTTTCTTT.

The CDR3 protein is CASSESGFDEQFF. CDR3 nucleotides: TGCGCCAGCAGTGAATCGGGTTTTGATGAGCAGTTCTTC. The chain joins TRBV10-1 to TRBJ2-1; D call uncertain. CDR3 length equals 13 residues. V lost 3 bases to trimming and J lost 8 bases, with 11 bases between them. Germline CDR1 is WNHNN and CDR2 is SYGVQD (reference sequence).

This chain links TRBV14 with TRBJ1-6; possibly TRBD1 for D (6 bases). Trimming cost V 3 bases and J 7 bases, with 13 bases left between them. The CDR3 covers 15 residues. Germline V gene data show CDR1 as SGHDN and CDR2 as FVKESK. The CDR3 DNA follows: TGTGCCAGCAGCCATACGACAGGAGTCAATTCACCCCTCCACTTT. Translated, it gives CASSHTTGVNSPLHF.

The chain links TRBV7-6 to TRBJ2-2; tentative D call: TRBD2 (6 bases). This CDR3 contains 15 residues. V was cut by 4 bases and J by 7 bases, with 16 bases left in between. Per germline, CDR1 SGHVS and CDR2 FNYEAQ. The CDR3 DNA reads TGTGCCAGCAGCTCCGGGACTTCCGCCGGCGGGGAGCTGTTTTTT. Translation gives CASSSGTSAGGELFF.

The CDR3 reads CASSPLAGGYNEQFF. The CDR3 DNA reads as TGCGCCAGCAGCCCTCTAGCGGGGGGCTACAATGAGCAGTTCTTC. The chain links TRBV4-3 to TRBJ2-1, with TRBD2 matching 11 bases. The V gene's germline CDR1 is LGHNA and CDR2 YSLEER. The CDR3 sequence is 15 residues long. V shed 4 bases, J shed 3 bases, and the junction held 2 bases outside the gene matches.

This chain uses TRBV6-5 with TRBJ1-1; 9 bases map to TRBD1. Germline CDR1 reads MNHEY; CDR2 reads SVGAGI. The CDR3 spans 16 residues. J gave up 1 base and V 2 bases, and 5 bases lay outside the gene matches. CDR3 amino acids: CASSYEGTGKNTEAFF. Here the CDR3 DNA reads TGTGCCAGCAGTTACGAAGGGACAGGGAAGAACACTGAAGCTTTCTTT.

The genes are TRBV6-6 and TRBJ2-7; D unclear. Looked up from germline, CDR1 is MNHNY and CDR2 is SVGAGI (reference sequence). The length of the CDR3 is 12 residues. V dropped 6 bases and J dropped 2 bases, with 8 bases sitting between them. The CDR3 loop reads CASSLVPYEQYF. In nucleotides, the CDR3 is TGTGCCAGCAGCCTCGTCCCCTACGAGCAGTACTTC.

This clone has just one count. CDR3 protein: CASRLDRANTEAFF. The CDR3 nucleotides are TGTGCCAGCAGACTCGACAGGGCGAACACTGAAGCTTTCTTT. The V call is TRBV7-2, the J call TRBJ1-1; TRBD1 matches at 7 bases. CDR1 and CDR2 (germline): SGHTA, FQGNSA. V lost 6 bases and J lost 1; bases outside the gene matches: 5. The CDR3 runs to 14 residues.

The chain couples TRBV12-3 or TRBV12-4 to TRBJ2-3, with a weak D call TRBD1 (6 bases). V lost 4 bases, J lost 6 bases, and 8 bases lay in between. This CDR3 spans 12 amino acids. CDR3 in DNA: TGTGCCAGCAGTTCCCAGGGGGATACGCAGTATTTT. Protein product: CASSSQGDTQYF.

For the CDR3, the DNA is TGTGCCTGGAGTGCTGTAGCGGGGGGGCTGTACACCGGGGAGCTGTTTTTT. The encoded protein is CAWSAVAGGLYTGELFF. The chain joins TRBV30 to TRBJ2-2; the match to TRBD2 covers 11 bases. The V and J ends lost 1 base and 3 bases, in that order; junction bases with no gene match: 7. The CDR3 contains 17 residues. The germline V gene has CDR1 GTSNPN and CDR2 SVGIG (reference sequence).